Listed below are T cell receptor beta chains from one sample, sequenced in a study of blood T cell repertoires in COVID-19. Clones were read by immunoSEQ multiplex PCR, and TCRdb kept only the in-frame ones, dropping some. This table holds 200,000 to 250,000 clones, roughly 87% found once. The sequenced material came from PBMCs or T cells enriched from blood (not recorded which). The receptors shown here come from a man younger than 35 with acute COVID-19. The CDR3 runs from the conserved cysteine through the conserved F or W. D genes are given only for firm matches. The listing skips clone size in some rows; elsewhere it reads once, few, many or a size class.

J gene,V gene,D gene,clone size,CDR3 protein,CDR3 DNA
TRBJ1-4,TRBV5-1,.,.,CASSRDGRGRTNEKLFF,TGCGCCAGCAGCCGGGACGGCCGGGGGAGAACTAATGAAAAACTGTTTTTT
TRBJ1-1,TRBV21-1,.,once,CASSSGGWSNTEAFF,TGTGCCAGCAGCTCAGGGGGGTGGAGTAACACTGAAGCTTTCTTT
TRBJ2-3,TRBV5-1,TRBD2,.,CASSLAPGGPVTDTQYF,TGCGCCAGCAGCTTGGCCCCGGGAGGGCCCGTCACAGATACGCAGTATTTT
TRBJ2-7,TRBV12-3/TRBV12-4,.,.,CATSRGTYEQYF,TGTGCTACTTCCCGAGGCACCTACGAGCAGTACTTC
TRBJ1-1,TRBV9,.,.,CASSVGREHTEAFF,TGTGCCAGCAGCGTAGGGAGAGAGCACACTGAAGCTTTCTTT
TRBJ2-3,TRBV5-1,.,many,CASSLAAADKEYF,TGCGCCAGCAGCTTGGCGGCGGCAGATAAGGAGTATTTT
TRBJ1-2,TRBV28,.,.,CASSTQTGTNYGYTF,TGTGCCAGCAGTACCCAGACAGGAACTAACTATGGCTACACCTTC
TRBJ2-2,TRBV4-3,TRBD1,.,CASSQDLQGATGELFF,TGCGCCAGCAGCCAAGACTTACAGGGGGCGACCGGGGAGCTGTTTTTT
TRBJ1-1,TRBV6-5,TRBD1,.,CASSPGQGIAEAFF,TGTGCCAGCAGTCCCGGACAGGGTATAGCTGAAGCTTTCTTT
TRBJ2-2,TRBV6-2/TRBV6-3,TRBD2,.,CASSPKAKREEENGELFF,TGTGCCAGCAGCCCCAAAGCAAAGCGGGAGGAAGAGAACGGGGAGCTGTTTTTT
TRBJ2-5,TRBV5-1,TRBD2,.,CASRLAGVSETQYF,TGCGCCAGCAGGCTAGCGGGAGTGTCAGAGACCCAGTACTTC
TRBJ2-1,TRBV6-1,TRBD2,.,CASSEGLAGGPYNEQFF,TGTGCCAGCAGTGAGGGACTAGCGGGAGGCCCCTACAATGAGCAGTTCTTC